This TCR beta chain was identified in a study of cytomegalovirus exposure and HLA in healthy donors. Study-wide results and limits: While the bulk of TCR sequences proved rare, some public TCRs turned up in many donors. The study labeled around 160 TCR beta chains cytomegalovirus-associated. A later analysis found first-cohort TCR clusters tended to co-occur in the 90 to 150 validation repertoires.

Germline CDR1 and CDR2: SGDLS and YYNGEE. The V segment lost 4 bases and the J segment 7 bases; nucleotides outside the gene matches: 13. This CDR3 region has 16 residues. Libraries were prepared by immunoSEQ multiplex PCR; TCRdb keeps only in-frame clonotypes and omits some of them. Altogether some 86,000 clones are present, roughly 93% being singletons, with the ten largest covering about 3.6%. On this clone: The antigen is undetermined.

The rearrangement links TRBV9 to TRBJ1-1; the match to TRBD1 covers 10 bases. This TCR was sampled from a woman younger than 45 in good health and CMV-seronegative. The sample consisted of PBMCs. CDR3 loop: CASSPRSMGQGNEAFF. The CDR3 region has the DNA TGTGCCAGCAGCCCCCGATCAATGGGACAGGGGAATGAAGCTTTCTTT.